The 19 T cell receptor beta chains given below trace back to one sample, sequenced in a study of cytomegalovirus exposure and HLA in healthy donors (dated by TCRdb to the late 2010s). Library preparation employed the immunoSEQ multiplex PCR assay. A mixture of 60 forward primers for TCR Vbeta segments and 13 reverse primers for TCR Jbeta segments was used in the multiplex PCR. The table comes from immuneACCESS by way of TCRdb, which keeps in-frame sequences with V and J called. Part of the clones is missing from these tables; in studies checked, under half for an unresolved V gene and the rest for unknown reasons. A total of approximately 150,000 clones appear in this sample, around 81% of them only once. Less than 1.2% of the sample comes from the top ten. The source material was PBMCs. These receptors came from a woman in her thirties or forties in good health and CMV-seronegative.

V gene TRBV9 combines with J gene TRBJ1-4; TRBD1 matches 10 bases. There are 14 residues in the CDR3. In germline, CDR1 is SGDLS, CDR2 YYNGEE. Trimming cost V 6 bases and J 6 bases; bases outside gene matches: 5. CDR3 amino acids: CASTRGTGDEKLFF. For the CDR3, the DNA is TGTGCCAGCACCCGCGGGACAGGGGATGAAAAACTGTTTTTT.

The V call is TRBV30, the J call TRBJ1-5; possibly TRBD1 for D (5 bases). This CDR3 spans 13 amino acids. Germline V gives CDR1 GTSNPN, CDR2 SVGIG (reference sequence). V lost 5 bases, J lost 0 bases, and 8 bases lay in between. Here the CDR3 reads CAWGGISNQPQHF. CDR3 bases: TGTGCCTGGGGGGGGATTAGCAATCAGCCCCAGCATTTT.

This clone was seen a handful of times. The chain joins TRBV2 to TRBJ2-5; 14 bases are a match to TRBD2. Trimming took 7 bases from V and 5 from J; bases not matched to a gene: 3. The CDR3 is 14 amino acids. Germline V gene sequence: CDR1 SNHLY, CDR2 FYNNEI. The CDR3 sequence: CASKRLAGGETQYF. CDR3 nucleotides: TGTGCCAGCAAAAGACTAGCGGGAGGGGAGACCCAGTACTTC. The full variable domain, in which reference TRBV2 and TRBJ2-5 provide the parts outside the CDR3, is EPEVTQTPSHQVTQMGQEVILRCVPISNHLYFYWYRQILGQKVEFLVSFYNNEISEKSEIFDDQFSVERPDGSNFTLKIRSTKLEDSAMYFCASKRLAGGETQYFGPGTRLLVL.

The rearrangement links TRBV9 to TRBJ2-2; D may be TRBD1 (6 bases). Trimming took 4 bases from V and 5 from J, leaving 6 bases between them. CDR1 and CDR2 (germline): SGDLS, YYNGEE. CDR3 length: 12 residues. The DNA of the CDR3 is TGTGCCAGCAGCAGGGGGACCGGGGAGCTGTTTTTT. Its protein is CASSRGTGELFF.

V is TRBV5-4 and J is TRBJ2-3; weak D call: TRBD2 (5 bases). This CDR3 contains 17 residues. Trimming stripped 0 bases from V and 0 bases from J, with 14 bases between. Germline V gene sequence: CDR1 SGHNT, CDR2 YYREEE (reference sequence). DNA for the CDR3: TGTGCCAGCAGCTTGGCCTTCTCTAGCCCTAGCACAGATACGCAGTATTTT. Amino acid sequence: CASSLAFSSPSTDTQYF.

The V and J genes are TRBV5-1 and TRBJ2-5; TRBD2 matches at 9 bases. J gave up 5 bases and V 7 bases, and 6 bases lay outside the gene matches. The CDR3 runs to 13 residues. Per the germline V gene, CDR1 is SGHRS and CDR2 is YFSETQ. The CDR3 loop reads CASGGRDGETQYF. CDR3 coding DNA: TGCGCCAGCGGCGGGAGGGATGGGGAGACCCAGTACTTC.

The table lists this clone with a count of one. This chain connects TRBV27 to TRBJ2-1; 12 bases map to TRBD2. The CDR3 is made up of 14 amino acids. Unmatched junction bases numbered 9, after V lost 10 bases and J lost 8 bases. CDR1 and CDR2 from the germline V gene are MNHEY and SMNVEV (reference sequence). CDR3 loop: CATCLAGGPYEQFF. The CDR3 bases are TGTGCCACCTGCCTAGCGGGAGGGCCCTATGAGCAGTTCTTC.

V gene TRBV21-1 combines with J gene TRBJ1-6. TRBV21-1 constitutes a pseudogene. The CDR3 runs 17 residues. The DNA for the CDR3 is TGTGCCAGCAGCAATTTTCAACCGGGCTCCTATAATTCACCCCTCCACTTT. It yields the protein CASSNFQPGSYNSPLHF.

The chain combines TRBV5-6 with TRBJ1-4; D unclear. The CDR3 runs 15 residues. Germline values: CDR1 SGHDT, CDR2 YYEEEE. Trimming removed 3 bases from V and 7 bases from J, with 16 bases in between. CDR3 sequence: CASSYGRDRSEKLFF. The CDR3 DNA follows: TGTGCCAGCAGCTACGGTCGGGATCGGAGTGAAAAACTGTTTTTT.

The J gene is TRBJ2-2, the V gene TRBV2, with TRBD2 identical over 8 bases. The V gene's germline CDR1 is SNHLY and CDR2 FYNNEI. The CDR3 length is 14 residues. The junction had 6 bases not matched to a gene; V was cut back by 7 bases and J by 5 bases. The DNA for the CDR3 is TGTGCCAGCACGGGAGGGCTGAGGACCGGGGAGCTGTTTTTT. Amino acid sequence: CASTGGLRTGELFF.

This chain's CDR3 is CASSGGGSLGEQFF. The CDR3 DNA is TGTGCCAGCAGTGGCGGCGGGAGTTTGGGCGAGCAGTTCTTC. The chain uses TRBV28 and TRBJ2-1, with 7 bases matching TRBD2. Trimming took 5 bases from V and 10 from J; bases not matched to a gene: 11. The germline CDR1 and CDR2 sequences are MDHEN and SYDVKM. The CDR3 is 14 residues long.

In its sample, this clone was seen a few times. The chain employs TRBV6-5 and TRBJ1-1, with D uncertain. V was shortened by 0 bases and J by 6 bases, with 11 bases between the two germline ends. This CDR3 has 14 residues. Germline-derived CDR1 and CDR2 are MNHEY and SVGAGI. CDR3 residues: CASSYSSGVAEAFF. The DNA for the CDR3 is TGTGCCAGCAGTTACTCGAGCGGGGTCGCTGAAGCTTTCTTT.

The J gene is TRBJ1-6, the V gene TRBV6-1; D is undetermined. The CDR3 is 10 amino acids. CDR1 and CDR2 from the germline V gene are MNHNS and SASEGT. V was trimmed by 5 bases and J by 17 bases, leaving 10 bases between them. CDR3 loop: CASSSGVVHF. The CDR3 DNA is TGTGCCAGCAGTTCCGGGGTAGTCCACTTT.

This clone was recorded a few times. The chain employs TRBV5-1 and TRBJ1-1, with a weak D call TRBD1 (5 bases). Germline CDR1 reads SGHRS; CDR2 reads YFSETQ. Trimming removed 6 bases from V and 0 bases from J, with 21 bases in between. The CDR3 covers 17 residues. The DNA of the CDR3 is TGCGCCAGCAAGAGCGAGTGGGGCAGCGCCATGAACACTGAAGCTTTCTTT. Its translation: CASKSEWGSAMNTEAFF.

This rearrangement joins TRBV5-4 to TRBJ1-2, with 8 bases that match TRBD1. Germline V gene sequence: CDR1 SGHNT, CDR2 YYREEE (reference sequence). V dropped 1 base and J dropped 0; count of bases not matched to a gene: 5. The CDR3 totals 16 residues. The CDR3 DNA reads TGTGCCAGCAGCTTGCCGGGACAGGCCGCTAACTATGGCTACACCTTC. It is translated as CASSLPGQAANYGYTF.

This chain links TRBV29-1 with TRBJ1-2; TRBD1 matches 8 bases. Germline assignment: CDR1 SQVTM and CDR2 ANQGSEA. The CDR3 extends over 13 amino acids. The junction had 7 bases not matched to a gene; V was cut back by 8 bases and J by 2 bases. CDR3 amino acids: CSTRTGTNYGYTF. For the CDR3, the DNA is TGCAGCACCCGGACAGGGACCAACTATGGCTACACCTTC.

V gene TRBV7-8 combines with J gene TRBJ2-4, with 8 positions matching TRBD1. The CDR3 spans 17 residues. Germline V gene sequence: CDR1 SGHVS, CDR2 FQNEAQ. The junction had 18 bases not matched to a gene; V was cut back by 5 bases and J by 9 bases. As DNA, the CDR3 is TGTGCCAGCAGCCCCCGGCCAGGACAGGGACCGAAAGGCATTCAGTACTTC. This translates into CASSPRPGQGPKGIQYF.

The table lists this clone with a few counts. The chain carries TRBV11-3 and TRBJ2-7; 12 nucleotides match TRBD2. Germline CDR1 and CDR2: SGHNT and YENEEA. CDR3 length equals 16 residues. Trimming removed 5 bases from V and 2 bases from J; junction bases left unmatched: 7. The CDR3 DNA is TGTGCCAGCAGCCGACTCACTAGCGGGAGGACCTACGAGCAGTACTTC. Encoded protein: CASSRLTSGRTYEQYF.

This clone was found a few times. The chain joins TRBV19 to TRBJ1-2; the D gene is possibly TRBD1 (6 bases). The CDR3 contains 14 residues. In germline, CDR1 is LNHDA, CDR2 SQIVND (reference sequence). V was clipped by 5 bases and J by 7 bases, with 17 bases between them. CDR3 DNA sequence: TGTGCCAGTAGTTCCCACTCACAGGGTTCTGGCTACACCTTC. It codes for CASSSHSQGSGYTF. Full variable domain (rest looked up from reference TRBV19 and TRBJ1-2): DGGITQSPKYLFRKEGQNVTLSCEQNLNHDAMYWYRQDPGQGLRLIYYSQIVNDFQKGDIAEGYSVSREKKESFPLTVTSAQKNPTAFYLCASSSHSQGSGYTFGSGTRLTVV.